This TCR beta chain was recorded in a study of identical twins. The donor group consisted entirely of healthy Caucasians. Broader study findings: A partial confounding effect on zero-insertion analyses could come from invariant MAIT and iNKT cells. Where beta out-of-frame sequences were concerned, excess twin sharing was weaker.

The CDR3 is 14 amino acids. CDR1 is SGHKS, CDR2 YYEKEE, per germline (reference sequence). V dropped 2 bases and J dropped 6 bases, with 12 bases sitting between them. With respect to this clonotype: Its antigen is still unknown.

TCRdb reprocessed the 5' RACE reads with MiXCR, giving one entry per CDR3 protein. The sample has 250,000 or so distinct CDR3 sequences, 6% to 8% seen once. Another study also made use of these data, one on yellow fever vaccine responses in identical twins.

The receptor's source is a woman under 30 in good health. Input material: CD8+ T cells sorted from blood. The V call is TRBV5-5, the J call TRBJ2-1, with a weak D call TRBD2 (5 bases). CDR3 loop: CASSFWAGGNEQFF. CDR3 in DNA: TGTGCCAGCAGCTTTTGGGCGGGTGGCAATGAGCAGTTCTTC.